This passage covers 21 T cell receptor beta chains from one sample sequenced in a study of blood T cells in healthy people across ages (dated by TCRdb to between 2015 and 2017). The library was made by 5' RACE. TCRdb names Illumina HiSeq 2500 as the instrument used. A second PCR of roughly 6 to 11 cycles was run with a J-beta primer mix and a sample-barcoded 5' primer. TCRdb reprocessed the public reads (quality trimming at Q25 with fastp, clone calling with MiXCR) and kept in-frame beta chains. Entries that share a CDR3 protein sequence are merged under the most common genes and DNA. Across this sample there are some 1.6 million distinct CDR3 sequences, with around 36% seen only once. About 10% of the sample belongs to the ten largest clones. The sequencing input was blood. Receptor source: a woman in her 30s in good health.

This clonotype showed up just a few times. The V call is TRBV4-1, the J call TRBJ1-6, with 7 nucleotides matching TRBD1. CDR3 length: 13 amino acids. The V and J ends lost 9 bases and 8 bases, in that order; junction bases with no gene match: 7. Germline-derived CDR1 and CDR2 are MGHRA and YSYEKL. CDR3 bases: TGCGCCAGTAAGGAACAGGGGCATTCACCCCTCCACTTT. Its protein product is CASKEQGHSPLHF.

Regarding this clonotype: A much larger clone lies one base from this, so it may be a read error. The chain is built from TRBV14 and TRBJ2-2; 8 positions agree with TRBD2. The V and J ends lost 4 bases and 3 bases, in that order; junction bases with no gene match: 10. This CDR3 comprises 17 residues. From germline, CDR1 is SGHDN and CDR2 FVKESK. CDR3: CASSRHGGRPHTGELFF. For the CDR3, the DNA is TGTGCCAGCAGCCGACACGGCGGGAGGCCACACACCGGGGAGCTGTTTTTT.

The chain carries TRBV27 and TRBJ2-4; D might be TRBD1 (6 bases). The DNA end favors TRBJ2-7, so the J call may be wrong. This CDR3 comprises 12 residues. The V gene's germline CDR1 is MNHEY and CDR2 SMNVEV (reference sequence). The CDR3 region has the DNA TGTGCCAGCATAGGGGGAGCCTACGAGCAGTACTTC. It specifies CASIGGAYEQYF.

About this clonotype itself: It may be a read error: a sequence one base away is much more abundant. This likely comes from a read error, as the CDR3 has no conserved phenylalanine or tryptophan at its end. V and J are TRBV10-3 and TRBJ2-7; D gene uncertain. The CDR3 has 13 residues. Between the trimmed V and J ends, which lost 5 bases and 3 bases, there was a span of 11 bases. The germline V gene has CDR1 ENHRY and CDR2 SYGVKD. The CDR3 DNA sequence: TGTGCCATCAGTCCTCCTACTGGCTACGAGCAGTACTGC. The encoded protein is CAISPPTGYEQYC.

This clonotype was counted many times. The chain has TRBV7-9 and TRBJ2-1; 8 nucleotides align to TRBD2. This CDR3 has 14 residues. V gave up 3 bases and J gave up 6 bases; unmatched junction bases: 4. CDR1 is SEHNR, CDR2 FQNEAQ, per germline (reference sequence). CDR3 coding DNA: TGTGCCAGCAGCTTTAGCGGGGTCTCCAATGAGCAGTTCTTC. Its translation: CASSFSGVSNEQFF.

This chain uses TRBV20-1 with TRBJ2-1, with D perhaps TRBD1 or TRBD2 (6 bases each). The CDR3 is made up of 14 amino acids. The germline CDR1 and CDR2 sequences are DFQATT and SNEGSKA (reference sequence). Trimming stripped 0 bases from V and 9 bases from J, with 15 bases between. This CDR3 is CSARERGVGIEQFF. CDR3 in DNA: TGCAGTGCTAGAGAGAGGGGGGTCGGGATTGAGCAGTTCTTC.

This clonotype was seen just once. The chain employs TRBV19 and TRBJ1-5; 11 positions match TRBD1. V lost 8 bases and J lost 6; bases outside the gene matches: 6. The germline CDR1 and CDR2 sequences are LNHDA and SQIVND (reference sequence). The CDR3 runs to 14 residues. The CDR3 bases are TGTGCCAGTCTGGGGACAGGGGGAAGTCAGCCCCAGCATTTT. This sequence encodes CASLGTGGSQPQHF. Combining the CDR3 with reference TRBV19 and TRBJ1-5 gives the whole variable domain DGGITQSPKYLFRKEGQNVTLSCEQNLNHDAMYWYRQDPGQGLRLIYYSQIVNDFQKGDIAEGYSVSREKKESFPLTVTSAQKNPTAFYLCASLGTGGSQPQHFGDGTRLSIL.

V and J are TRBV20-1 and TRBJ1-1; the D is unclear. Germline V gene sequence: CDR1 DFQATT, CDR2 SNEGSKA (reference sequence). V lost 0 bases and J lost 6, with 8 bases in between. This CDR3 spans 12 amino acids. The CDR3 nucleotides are TGCAGTGCTAGAGATCGGGCAGCTGAAGCTTTCTTT. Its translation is CSARDRAAEAFF.

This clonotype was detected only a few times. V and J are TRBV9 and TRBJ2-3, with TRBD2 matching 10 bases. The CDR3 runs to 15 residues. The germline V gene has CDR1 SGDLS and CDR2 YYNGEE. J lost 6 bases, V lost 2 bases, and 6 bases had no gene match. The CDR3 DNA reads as TGTGCCAGCAGCGTTGAAGCGGGGGGGCTTGATACGCAGTATTTT. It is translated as CASSVEAGGLDTQYF.

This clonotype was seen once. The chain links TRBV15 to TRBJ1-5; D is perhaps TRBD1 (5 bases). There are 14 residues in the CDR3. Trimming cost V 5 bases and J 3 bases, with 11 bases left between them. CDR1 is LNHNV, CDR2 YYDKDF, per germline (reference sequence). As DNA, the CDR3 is TGTGCCACCAGCCTAACACAGGACAATCAGCCCCAGCATTTT. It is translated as CATSLTQDNQPQHF.

This chain's CDR3 is CSVEIPYEQYF. In DNA form, the CDR3 reads TGCAGCGTTGAAATTCCCTACGAGCAGTACTTC. The chain carries TRBV29-1 and TRBJ2-7; no firm D call. From germline, CDR1 is SQVTM and CDR2 ANQGSEA. The V and J ends lost 2 bases and 2 bases respectively, with 4 bases between them. CDR3 length: 11 amino acids.

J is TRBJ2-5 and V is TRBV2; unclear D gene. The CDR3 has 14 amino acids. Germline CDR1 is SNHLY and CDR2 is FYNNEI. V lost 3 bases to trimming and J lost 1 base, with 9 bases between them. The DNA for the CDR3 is TGTGCCAGCAGTGACTTGGGGTCCCAAGAGACCCAGTACTTC. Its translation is CASSDLGSQETQYF.

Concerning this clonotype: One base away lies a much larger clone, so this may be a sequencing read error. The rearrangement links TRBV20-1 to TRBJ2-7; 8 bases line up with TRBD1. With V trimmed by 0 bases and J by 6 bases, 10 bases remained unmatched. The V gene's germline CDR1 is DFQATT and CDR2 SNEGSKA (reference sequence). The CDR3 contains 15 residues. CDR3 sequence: CSARDDGGRGPEQYF. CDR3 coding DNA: TGCAGTGCTAGAGATGATGGGGGCAGGGGGCCCGAGCAGTACTTC.

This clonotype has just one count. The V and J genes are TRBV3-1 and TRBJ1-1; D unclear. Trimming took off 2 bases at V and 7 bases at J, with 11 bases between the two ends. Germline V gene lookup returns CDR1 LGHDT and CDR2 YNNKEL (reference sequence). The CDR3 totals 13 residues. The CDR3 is CASSQNGVVEAFF. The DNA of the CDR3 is TGTGCCAGCAGCCAAAACGGCGTGGTTGAAGCTTTCTTT.

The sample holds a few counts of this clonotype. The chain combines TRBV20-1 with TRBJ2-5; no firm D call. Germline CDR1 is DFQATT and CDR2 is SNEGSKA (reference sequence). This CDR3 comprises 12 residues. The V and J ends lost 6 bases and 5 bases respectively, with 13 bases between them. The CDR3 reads CSALGFGETQYF. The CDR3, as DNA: TGCAGTGCCCTAGGTTTCGGGGAGACCCAGTACTTC.

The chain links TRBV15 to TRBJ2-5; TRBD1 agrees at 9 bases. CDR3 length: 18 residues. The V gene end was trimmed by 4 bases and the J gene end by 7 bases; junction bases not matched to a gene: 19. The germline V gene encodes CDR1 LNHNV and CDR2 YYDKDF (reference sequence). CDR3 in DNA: TGTGCCACCAGCACCCAACCCGGGTGGGGGACAGGGAGTTTGACCCAGTACTTC. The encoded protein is CATSTQPGWGTGSLTQYF.

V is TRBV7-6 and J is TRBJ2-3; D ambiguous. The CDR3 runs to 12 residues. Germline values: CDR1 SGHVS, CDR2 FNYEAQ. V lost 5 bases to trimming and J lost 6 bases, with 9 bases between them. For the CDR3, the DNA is TGTGCCAGCAGCGCAACAGACGATACGCAGTATTTT. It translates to CASSATDDTQYF.

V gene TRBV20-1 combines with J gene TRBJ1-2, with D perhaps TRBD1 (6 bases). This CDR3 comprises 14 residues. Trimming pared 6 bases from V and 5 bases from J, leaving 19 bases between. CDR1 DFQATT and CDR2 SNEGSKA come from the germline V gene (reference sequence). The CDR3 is CSALVRGYGYGYTF. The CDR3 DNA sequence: TGCAGTGCCCTCGTCAGGGGTTATGGTTATGGCTACACCTTC.

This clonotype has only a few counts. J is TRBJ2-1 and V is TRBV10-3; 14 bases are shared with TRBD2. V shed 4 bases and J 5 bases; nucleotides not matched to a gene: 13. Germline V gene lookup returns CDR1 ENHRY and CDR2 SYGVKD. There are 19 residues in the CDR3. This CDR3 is CAISVPSGTSGRVDNEQFF. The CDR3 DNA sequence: TGTGCCATCAGTGTCCCCTCCGGGACTAGCGGGAGAGTGGACAATGAGCAGTTCTTC.

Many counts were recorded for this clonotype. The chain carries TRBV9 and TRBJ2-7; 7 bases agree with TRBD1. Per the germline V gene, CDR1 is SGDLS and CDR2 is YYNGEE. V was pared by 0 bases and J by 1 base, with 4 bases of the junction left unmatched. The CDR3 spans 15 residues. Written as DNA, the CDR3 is TGTGCCAGCAGCGTAGGACAGGGTATATCCTACGAGCAGTACTTC. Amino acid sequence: CASSVGQGISYEQYF.

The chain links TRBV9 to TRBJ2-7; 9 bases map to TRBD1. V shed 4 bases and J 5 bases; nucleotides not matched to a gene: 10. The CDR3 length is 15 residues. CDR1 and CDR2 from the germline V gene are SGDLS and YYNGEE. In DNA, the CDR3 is TGTGCCAGCAGCACCTCCGGACAGGGGTCGAACGAGCAGTACTTC. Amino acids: CASSTSGQGSNEQYF.